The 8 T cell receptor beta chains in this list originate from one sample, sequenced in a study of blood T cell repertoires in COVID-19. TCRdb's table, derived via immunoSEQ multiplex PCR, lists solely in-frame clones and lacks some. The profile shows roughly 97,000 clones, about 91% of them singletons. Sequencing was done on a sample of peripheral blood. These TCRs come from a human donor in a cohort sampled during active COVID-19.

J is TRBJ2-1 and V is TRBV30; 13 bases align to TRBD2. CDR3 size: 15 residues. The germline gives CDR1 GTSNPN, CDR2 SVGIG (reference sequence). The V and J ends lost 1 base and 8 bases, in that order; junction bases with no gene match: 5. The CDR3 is CAWSAGLAGAHEQFF. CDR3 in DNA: TGTGCCTGGAGTGCCGGACTAGCGGGAGCCCATGAGCAGTTCTTC.

CDR3 coding DNA: TGCGCCAGCAGTTCCGGGTCCTACGAGCAGTACTTC. Translated: CASSSGSYEQYF. V and J are TRBV10-2 and TRBJ2-7; no definite D call. Germline V gene data show CDR1 as WSHSY and CDR2 as SAAADI. This CDR3 has 12 residues. V dropped 5 bases and J dropped 1 base, with 6 bases sitting between them.

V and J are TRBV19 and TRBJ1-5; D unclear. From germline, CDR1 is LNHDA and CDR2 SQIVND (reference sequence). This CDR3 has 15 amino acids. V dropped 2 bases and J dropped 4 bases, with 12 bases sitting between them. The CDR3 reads CASSIFLAENQPQHF. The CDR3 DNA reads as TGTGCCAGTAGTATATTTCTGGCAGAAAATCAGCCCCAGCATTTT.

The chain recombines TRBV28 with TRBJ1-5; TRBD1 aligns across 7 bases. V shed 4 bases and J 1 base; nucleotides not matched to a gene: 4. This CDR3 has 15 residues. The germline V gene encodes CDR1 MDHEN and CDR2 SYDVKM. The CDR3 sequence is CASSSTGTSNQPQHF. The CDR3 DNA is TGTGCCAGCAGTTCGACAGGGACGAGCAATCAGCCCCAGCATTTT.

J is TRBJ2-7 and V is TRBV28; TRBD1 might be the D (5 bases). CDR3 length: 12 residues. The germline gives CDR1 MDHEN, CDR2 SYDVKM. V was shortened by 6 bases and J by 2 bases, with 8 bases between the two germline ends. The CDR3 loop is CASRTAPYEQYF. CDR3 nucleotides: TGTGCCAGCAGGACAGCACCCTACGAGCAGTACTTC.

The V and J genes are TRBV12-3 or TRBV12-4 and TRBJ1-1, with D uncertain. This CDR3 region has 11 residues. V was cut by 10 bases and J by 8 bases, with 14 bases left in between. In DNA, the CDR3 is TGTGCCATACTTCGGGATCTCGAAGCTTTCTTT. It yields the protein CAILRDLEAFF.

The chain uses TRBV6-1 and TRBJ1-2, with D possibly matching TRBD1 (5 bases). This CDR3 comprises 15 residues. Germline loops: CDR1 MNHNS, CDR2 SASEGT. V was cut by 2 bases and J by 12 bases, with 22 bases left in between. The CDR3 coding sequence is TGTGCCAGCAGTGAAAATCCTGTCGTGCAGGGCGGGGACACCTTC. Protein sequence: CASSENPVVQGGDTF.

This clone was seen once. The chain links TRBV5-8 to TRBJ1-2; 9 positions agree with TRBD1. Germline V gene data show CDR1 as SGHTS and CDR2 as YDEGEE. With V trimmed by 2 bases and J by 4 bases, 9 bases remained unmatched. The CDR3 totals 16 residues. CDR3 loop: CASSLSDRGFGYGYTF. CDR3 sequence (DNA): TGTGCCAGCAGCTTATCGGACAGGGGATTCGGCTATGGCTACACCTTC.